This T cell receptor (beta chain) was observed in a study of neurological immune-mediated disorders. The cDNA was synthesized by 5'RACE incorporating 10-nucleotide random UMIs. Each CDR3 protein gets one entry after TCRdb re-called the 5' RACE reads with MiXCR. The data contain about 71,000 distinct CDR3 sequences, roughly a tenth of them singletons. Germline loops: CDR1 MNHEY, CDR2 SMNVEV (reference sequence). The CDR3 contains 13 residues. Trimming took 7 bases from V and 4 from J; bases not matched to a gene: 6. Time point reported: longitudinal time-point 1 (baseline). Healthy controls comprised blood bank volunteers in Maryland, USA.

Sequences were obtained from PBMCs. The receptor was derived from a man under 40 in good health. The V gene is TRBV27, the J gene TRBJ1-1, with 7 positions matching TRBD1. This CDR3 reads CASIDRAGTEAFF. The CDR3 DNA reads TGTGCCAGCATCGACAGGGCGGGCACTGAAGCTTTCTTT.